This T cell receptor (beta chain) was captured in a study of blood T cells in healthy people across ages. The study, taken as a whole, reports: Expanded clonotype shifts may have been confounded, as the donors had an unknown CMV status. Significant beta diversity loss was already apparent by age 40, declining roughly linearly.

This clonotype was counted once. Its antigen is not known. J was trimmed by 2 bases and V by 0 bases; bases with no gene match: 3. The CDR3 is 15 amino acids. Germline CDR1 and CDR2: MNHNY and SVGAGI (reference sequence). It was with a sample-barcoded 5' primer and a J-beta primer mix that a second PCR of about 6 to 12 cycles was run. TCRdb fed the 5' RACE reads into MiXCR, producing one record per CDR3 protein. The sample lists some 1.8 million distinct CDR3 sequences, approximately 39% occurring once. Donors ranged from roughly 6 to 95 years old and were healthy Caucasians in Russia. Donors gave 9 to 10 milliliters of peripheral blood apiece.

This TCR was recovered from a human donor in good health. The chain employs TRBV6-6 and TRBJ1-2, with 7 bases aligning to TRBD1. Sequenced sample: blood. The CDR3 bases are TGTGCCAGCAGTTACTCTAGGGGGCAGAACTATGGCTACACCTTC. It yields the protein CASSYSRGQNYGYTF.